This T cell receptor (beta chain) derives from a study of T cell changes during pregnancy in multiple sclerosis. Assay: immunoSEQ multiplex PCR; the TCRdb copy retains only in-frame clones and omits some. Of roughly 64,000 clones listed, 92% are singletons. The CDR3 covers 15 residues. From germline, CDR1 is MNHEY and CDR2 SVGAGI. V lost 0 bases and J 4 bases, leaving 10 bases between the germline ends. The chain is built from TRBV6-5 and TRBJ2-1; no definite D call. The sample here was peripheral blood, taken in the second trimester of pregnancy. The sequence was obtained from a female donor with multiple sclerosis, enrolled in a pregnancy study. The DNA of the CDR3 is TGTGCCAGCAGTTACTCCCCCGAGGCGTACAATGAGCAGTTCTTC. Residues: CASSYSPEAYNEQFF.